The 27 T cell receptor beta chains below all came from one sample that was sequenced in a study of cytomegalovirus exposure and HLA in healthy donors. PCR was performed using 60 Vbeta and 13 Jbeta primers. Assay: immunoSEQ multiplex PCR; the TCRdb copy retains only in-frame clones and omits some. The sample holds roughly 180,000 clones, almost 85% seen once. What was sequenced was PBMCs. The receptors were gathered from a man aged 25-45 years in good health and CMV-seronegative.

The chain couples TRBV27 to TRBJ2-2; D might be TRBD1 (5 bases). Trimming cost V 5 bases and J 6 bases, with 16 bases left between them. The CDR3 runs to 15 residues. The germline V gene has CDR1 MNHEY and CDR2 SMNVEV (reference sequence). This CDR3 reads CASSQGVRAAGELFF. The CDR3 DNA sequence: TGTGCCAGCAGTCAGGGTGTTCGGGCAGCCGGGGAGCTGTTTTTT.

The chain combines TRBV4-2 with TRBJ1-4, with no clear D. V dropped 2 bases and J dropped 0 bases, with 13 bases sitting between them. The CDR3 sequence is 17 residues long. CDR1 LGHNA and CDR2 YNFKEQ come from the germline V gene. DNA of the CDR3: TGTGCCAGCAGCCAAACAGAAATGCTTGCAACTAATGAAAAACTGTTTTTT. Translation gives CASSQTEMLATNEKLFF.

The chain joins TRBV4-1 to TRBJ2-7; 12 positions match TRBD1. The CDR3 has 15 amino acids. V was pared by 5 bases and J by 0 bases, with 2 bases of the junction left unmatched. Germline V gene sequence: CDR1 MGHRA, CDR2 YSYEKL. CDR3 region: CASSWGQGASYEQYF. In DNA, the CDR3 is TGCGCCAGCAGCTGGGGACAGGGGGCCTCCTACGAGCAGTACTTC.

The V call is TRBV5-1, the J call TRBJ1-4; D is perhaps TRBD1 (5 bases). Between the trimmed V and J ends, which lost 1 base and 0 bases, there was a span of 10 bases. The CDR3 length is 16 residues. Germline values: CDR1 SGHRS, CDR2 YFSETQ. CDR3 coding DNA: TGCGCCAGCAGCTTGCGGGGGGTAACAACTAATGAAAAACTGTTTTTT. Amino acid sequence: CASSLRGVTTNEKLFF. The whole variable domain, filled in from reference TRBV5-1 and TRBJ1-4, reads KAGVTQTPRYLIKTRGQQVTLSCSPISGHRSVSWYQQTPGQGLQFLFEYFSETQRNKGNFPGRFSGRQFSNSRSEMNVSTLELGDSALYLCASSLRGVTTNEKLFFGSGTQLSVL.

V is TRBV6-5 and J is TRBJ2-3, with TRBD1 identical over 8 bases. Per germline, CDR1 MNHEY and CDR2 SVGAGI. This CDR3 spans 14 amino acids. With V trimmed by 5 bases and J by 4 bases, 5 bases remained unmatched. CDR3 DNA sequence: TGTGCCAGCAGTACGAGACAGGGGCCAGATACGCAGTATTTT. As protein: CASSTRQGPDTQYF.

The chain couples TRBV2 to TRBJ1-3; D remains ambiguous. The CDR3 extends over 13 amino acids. With 3 bases removed from V and 0 bases from J, the gap between germline ends came to 3 bases. The germline CDR1 and CDR2 sequences are SNHLY and FYNNEI. CDR3 sequence (DNA): TGTGCCAGCAGTGACGTCTCTGGAAACACCATATATTTT. Its protein is CASSDVSGNTIYF.

The chain couples TRBV10-3 to TRBJ2-7; perhaps TRBD2 as D (6 bases). Trimming stripped 6 bases from V and 5 bases from J, with 20 bases between. This CDR3 region has 15 residues. From germline, CDR1 is ENHRY and CDR2 SYGVKD. CDR3 amino acids: CAIRAHRDSTDEQYF. CDR3 sequence (DNA): TGTGCCATCAGAGCACACCGGGACTCCACCGACGAGCAGTACTTC.

The chain employs TRBV2 and TRBJ2-5; TRBD2 matches 8 bases. J lost 5 bases, V lost 2 bases, and 10 bases had no gene match. CDR1 SNHLY and CDR2 FYNNEI come from the germline V gene. The CDR3 is 16 residues long. CDR3: CASSEPGLGFWETQYF. The DNA for the CDR3 is TGTGCCAGCAGTGAACCGGGACTAGGGTTTTGGGAGACCCAGTACTTC.

The chain joins TRBV18 to TRBJ1-2; no reliable D call. Germline CDR1 KGHSH, CDR2 LQKENI. V was shortened by 3 bases and J by 4 bases, with 12 bases between the two germline ends. CDR3 length: 14 amino acids. CDR3 coding DNA: TGTGCCAGCTCACCGAACAGCCCGGCCTATGGCTACACCTTC. It yields the protein CASSPNSPAYGYTF.

CDR3 sequence: CASSSGTSGRNQETQYF. In DNA form, the CDR3 reads TGCGCCAGCAGTTCCGGGACTAGCGGGAGGAACCAAGAGACCCAGTACTTC. V is TRBV4-3 and J is TRBJ2-5, with 15 bases lining up with TRBD2. Germline-derived CDR1 and CDR2 are LGHNA and YSLEER. J was trimmed by 0 bases and V by 6 bases; bases with no gene match: 5. The CDR3 covers 17 residues.

The chain links TRBV7-6 to TRBJ1-5, with a possible D match to TRBD1 (5 bases). V lost 4 bases and J lost 7, with 11 bases in between. Germline V gene lookup returns CDR1 SGHVS and CDR2 FNYEAQ. CDR3 size: 13 residues. The CDR3 protein is CASSSGVGQPQHF. The CDR3 DNA reads as TGTGCCAGCAGCTCGGGGGTAGGGCAGCCCCAGCATTTT.

J is TRBJ2-1 and V is TRBV29-1; weak D call: TRBD2 (6 bases). Trimming cost V 4 bases and J 0 bases, with 13 bases left between them. This CDR3 comprises 15 residues. The germline V gene encodes CDR1 SQVTM and CDR2 ANQGSEA. The CDR3 spells CSVVSGLDSYNEQFF. The CDR3 region has the DNA TGCAGCGTTGTTTCGGGACTGGACTCCTACAATGAGCAGTTCTTC.

The chain carries TRBV5-1 and TRBJ1-1; 7 positions match TRBD1. Germline values: CDR1 SGHRS, CDR2 YFSETQ. The ends lost 0 bases at V and 6 bases at J; junction bases unmatched: 2. The CDR3 length is 13 residues. DNA for the CDR3: TGCGCCAGCAGCTTGGGGCAGGGGGCTGAAGCTTTCTTT. Translated: CASSLGQGAEAFF.

This chain uses TRBV19 with TRBJ2-7, with 9 bases that match TRBD2. The V gene's germline CDR1 is LNHDA and CDR2 SQIVND (reference sequence). The CDR3 has 14 residues. Trimming at V came to 3 bases and at J to 3 bases, leaving 3 bases not matched to a gene. CDR3 residues: CASSIGTSNYEQYF. CDR3 in DNA: TGTGCCAGTAGTATTGGGACTAGCAACTACGAGCAGTACTTC.

This clone was detected only once. The CDR3 is CSGREVSGNQPQHF. CDR3 DNA sequence: TGTAGCGGCAGGGAGGTGAGCGGCAATCAGCCCCAGCATTTT. The chain joins TRBV6-1 to TRBJ1-5, with D perhaps matching TRBD1 (5 bases). The germline CDR1 and CDR2 sequences are MNHNS and SASEGT. The CDR3 covers 14 residues.

This sequence joins TRBV5-6 and TRBJ1-2; D possibly corresponds to TRBD1 (6 bases). Germline CDR1 and CDR2: SGHDT and YYEEEE. The CDR3 totals 15 residues. With 4 bases removed from V and 8 bases from J, the gap between germline ends came to 21 bases. CDR3 sequence: CASSPRGGGLWGYTF. CDR3 nucleotides: TGTGCCAGCAGCCCCCGCGGGGGGGGGCTTTGGGGCTACACCTTC.

CDR3 loop: CASSLMSSGNYNEQFF. CDR3 DNA: TGTGCCAGCAGCTTAATGTCTAGCGGGAACTACAATGAGCAGTTCTTC. The rearrangement joins TRBV11-2 to TRBJ2-1; 9 positions match TRBD2. The V gene's germline CDR1 is SGHAT and CDR2 FQNNGV. V shed 2 bases and J 3 bases; nucleotides not matched to a gene: 5. The CDR3 extends over 16 amino acids.

The rearrangement joins TRBV9 to TRBJ2-3; 9 nucleotides match TRBD2. The CDR3 spans 17 residues. Germline V lookup: CDR1 SGDLS, CDR2 YYNGEE. V gave up 0 bases and J gave up 2 bases; unmatched junction bases: 7. CDR3 protein: CASSVAFASGVTDTQYF. The DNA for the CDR3 is TGTGCCAGCAGCGTAGCTTTTGCTAGCGGGGTCACAGATACGCAGTATTTT.

This chain joins TRBV5-4 and TRBJ2-5, with D uncertain. Gene TRBJ2-7 matches the end of the DNA better, so the J call may be wrong. Germline V lookup: CDR1 SGHNT, CDR2 YYREEE (reference sequence). The CDR3 sequence is 14 residues long. The CDR3 bases are TGTGCCAGCAGCTTGGAGACATACACCTACGAGCAGTACTTC. Translating gives CASSLETYTYEQYF.

V gene TRBV29-1 combines with J gene TRBJ2-7; D is perhaps TRBD2 (5 bases). This CDR3 comprises 12 residues. Trimming stripped 4 bases from V and 4 bases from J, with 11 bases between. CDR1 is SQVTM, CDR2 ANQGSEA, per germline. Here the CDR3 DNA reads TGCAGCGTTGGCCCTAGCCTTTACGAGCAGTACTTC. Amino acids: CSVGPSLYEQYF.

The chain joins TRBV6-5 to TRBJ1-2; a possible D gene is TRBD1 (6 bases). The V and J ends lost 4 bases and 5 bases respectively, with 17 bases between them. This CDR3 is 15 amino acids long. Germline CDR1 reads MNHEY; CDR2 reads SVGAGI. CDR3 bases: TGTGCCAGCAGTTCATACCCCCCCGGACAGTATGGCTACACCTTC. Translated, it gives CASSSYPPGQYGYTF.

This clone was observed once. The rearrangement joins TRBV5-4 to TRBJ2-2, with 7 nucleotides matching TRBD2. The CDR3 is 16 amino acids. After removal of 0 bases from V and 4 bases from J, the junction contained 6 bases not matched to a gene. The V gene's germline CDR1 is SGHNT and CDR2 YYREEE (reference sequence). This CDR3 reads CASSLVVREGTGELFF. CDR3 nucleotides: TGTGCCAGCAGCTTGGTAGTAAGGGAGGGCACCGGGGAGCTGTTTTTT.

The chain couples TRBV2 to TRBJ2-5; 10 nucleotides match TRBD1. Trimming removed 3 bases from V and 3 bases from J; junction bases left unmatched: 4. This CDR3 contains 15 residues. Germline V gives CDR1 SNHLY, CDR2 FYNNEI. Here the CDR3 reads CASSDQTGGEETQYF. The CDR3 DNA sequence: TGTGCCAGCAGTGATCAGACAGGGGGCGAAGAGACCCAGTACTTC.

The chain has TRBV28 and TRBJ2-7, with 7 positions matching TRBD1. With 7 bases clipped from V and 0 bases from J, the junction kept 9 bases outside the gene matches. CDR1 and CDR2 from the germline V gene are MDHEN and SYDVKM. The length of the CDR3 is 15 residues. The CDR3 spells CASTSPTGSSYEQYF. Written as DNA, the CDR3 is TGTGCCAGCACCTCCCCGACAGGGAGCTCCTACGAGCAGTACTTC.

CDR3 nucleotide sequence: TGTGCCAGCAGTGGTACAGGGGGTGCCTACGAGCAGTACTTC. Residues: CASSGTGGAYEQYF. The gene calls are TRBV6-5 and TRBJ2-7, with 8 bases aligning to TRBD1. The germline V gene encodes CDR1 MNHEY and CDR2 SVGAGI. V shed 5 bases, J shed 2 bases, and the junction held 5 bases outside the gene matches. This CDR3 spans 14 amino acids.

In this sample, this clone turned up once. The chain links TRBV5-1 to TRBJ1-1; D may be TRBD1 (6 bases). CDR1 and CDR2 (germline): SGHRS, YFSETQ. The V end lost 2 bases, the J end lost 0 bases, and 8 bases lay between the germline ends. The CDR3 is 14 amino acids. The DNA for the CDR3 is TGCGCCAGCAGCTTTGGGACACTGAACACTGAAGCTTTCTTT. Its translation: CASSFGTLNTEAFF.

The rearrangement links TRBV5-6 to TRBJ2-2; D is possibly TRBD2 (6 bases). V lost 4 bases to trimming and J lost 6 bases, with 13 bases between them. CDR1 is SGHDT and CDR2 is YYEEEE in the germline V gene. This CDR3 has 14 residues. The CDR3 DNA reads as TGTGCCAGCAGCCTAAATTGGGGGGCCGGGGAGCTGTTTTTT. Translated, it gives CASSLNWGAGELFF.